Shown below are 8 T cell receptor beta chains from a single sample sequenced in a study of shared clonotypes between healthy human individuals. TCRdb's copy holds only in-frame clones and misses some; the assay was immunoSEQ multiplex PCR. The sample gives over a million clones, approximately 98.5% of which show up once; 0.36% is in the top ten. Sequencing was carried out using naive CD4+ T cells sorted from blood. Documented subset: CD45RA+ positively selected. The source of these receptors is a man aged 30 to 39 in good health.

J is TRBJ2-7 and V is TRBV2; 10 positions agree with TRBD2. Germline loops: CDR1 SNHLY, CDR2 FYNNEI. The CDR3 spans 15 residues. V trimming: 6 bases; J trimming: 3 bases; junction bases outside the gene matches: 8. The CDR3 spells CASSRKREGVYEQYF. The DNA of the CDR3 is TGTGCCAGCAGCAGGAAGCGGGAGGGCGTCTACGAGCAGTACTTC.

The CDR3 here is CASSRMAGPTYEQYF. Written as DNA, the CDR3 is TGTGCCAGTTCCCGAATGGCAGGGCCCACCTACGAGCAGTACTTC. The chain uses TRBV28 and TRBJ2-7, with D perhaps matching TRBD1 (5 bases). CDR1 and CDR2 from the germline V gene are MDHEN and SYDVKM. The CDR3 loop spans 15 amino acids. Trimming removed 9 bases at V and 2 bases at J, with 20 bases between.

The chain has TRBV6-5 and TRBJ2-2; no definite D call. The germline V gene has CDR1 MNHEY and CDR2 SVGAGI. V gave up 6 bases and J gave up 6 bases, with 17 bases separating them. CDR3 size: 15 residues. CDR3 bases: TGTGCCAGCAGAATATTAAGGACCGCGGCCGGGGAGCTGTTTTTT. Translating gives CASRILRTAAGELFF.

This chain joins TRBV9 and TRBJ2-2; TRBD2 agrees at 8 bases. The CDR3 spans 16 residues. CDR1 is SGDLS and CDR2 is YYNGEE in the germline V gene. V was pared by 1 base and J by 7 bases, with 9 bases of the junction left unmatched. The CDR3 nucleotides read TGTGCCAGCAGCGTAAGGTCCCGACGGGAGGGCGGGGAGCTGTTTTTT. It yields the protein CASSVRSRREGGELFF.

V gene TRBV5-5 combines with J gene TRBJ1-1, with TRBD1 as a possible D gene (5 bases). Germline loops: CDR1 SGHKS, CDR2 YYEKEE (reference sequence). CDR3 length equals 16 residues. The V gene lost 0 bases and the J gene lost 4 bases, with 16 bases spanning the gap. The CDR3 here is CASSLDMGQAGTEAFF. CDR3 coding DNA: TGTGCCAGCAGCTTGGACATGGGGCAGGCTGGCACTGAAGCTTTCTTT.

The chain recombines TRBV6-1 with TRBJ2-7; TRBD1 matches at 9 bases. The CDR3 length is 16 residues. CDR1 is MNHNS and CDR2 is SASEGT in the germline V gene. J lost 4 bases, V lost 4 bases, and 11 bases had no gene match. CDR3 sequence reads: CASSATTGGATYEQYF. For the CDR3, the DNA is TGTGCCAGCAGTGCTACTACAGGGGGCGCAACATACGAGCAGTACTTC.

The chain combines TRBV4-1 with TRBJ2-1; no clear D. The CDR3 runs 12 residues. Trimming stripped 2 bases from V and 10 bases from J, with 9 bases between. From germline, CDR1 is MGHRA and CDR2 YSYEKL. The CDR3 loop is CASSQPLGEQFF. The CDR3 DNA reads as TGCGCCAGCAGCCAACCTCTGGGGGAGCAGTTCTTC.

The chain uses TRBV4-1 and TRBJ1-3; 7 bases match TRBD1. V dropped 1 base and J dropped 2; count of bases not matched to a gene: 5. Per the germline V gene, CDR1 is MGHRA and CDR2 is YSYEKL. This CDR3 has 16 amino acids. The CDR3: CASSQAGTVTGNTIYF. The CDR3 coding sequence is TGCGCCAGCAGCCAAGCCGGGACAGTGACTGGAAACACCATATATTTT.